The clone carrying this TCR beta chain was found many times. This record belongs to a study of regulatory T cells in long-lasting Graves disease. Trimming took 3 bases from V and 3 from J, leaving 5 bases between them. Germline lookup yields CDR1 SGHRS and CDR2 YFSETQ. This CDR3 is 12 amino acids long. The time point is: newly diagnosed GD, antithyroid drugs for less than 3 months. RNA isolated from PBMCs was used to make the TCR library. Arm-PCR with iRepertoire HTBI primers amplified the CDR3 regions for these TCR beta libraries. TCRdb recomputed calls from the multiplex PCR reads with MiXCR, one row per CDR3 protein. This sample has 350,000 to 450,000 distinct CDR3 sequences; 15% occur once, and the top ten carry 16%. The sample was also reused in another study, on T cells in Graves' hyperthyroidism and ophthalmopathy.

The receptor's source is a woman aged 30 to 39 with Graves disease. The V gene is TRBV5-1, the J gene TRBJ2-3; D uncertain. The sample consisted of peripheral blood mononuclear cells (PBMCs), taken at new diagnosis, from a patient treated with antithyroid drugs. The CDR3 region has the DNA TGCGCCAGCAGCTGGACGACAGATACGCAGTATTTT. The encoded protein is CASSWTTDTQYF.